The T cell receptor (beta chain) under discussion was sequenced for a study of beta chain features in type 1 diabetes. Points from the study as a whole: PCR might show a preference for shorter templates, equally across patients and controls. Shorter TCRB CDR3s, moderately but significantly so, were found in Type 1 diabetes patients in all four CD4+ subsets.

Naive, central memory, regulatory and stem cell-like memory cells within the CD4+ compartment were sorted using CD45RO/CCR7/CD25/CD127/CD95/CD27. Trimming shortened V by 11 bases and J by 7 bases, and 19 bases separated the two germline ends. Germline lookup yields CDR1 MNHEY and CDR2 SVGAGI. The CDR3 sequence is 13 residues long. Expressed TCRB transcripts were sequenced after all isolated RNA was converted to cDNA. Here immunoSEQ multiplex PCR was the method, and the copy in TCRdb shows in-frame clones only, minus some. The sample contains about 640,000 clones, 9.5% to 15% of which appear only once. As concerns this clone: Its antigen is unknown.

The sample comprised naive CD4+ T cells from blood. The clonotype was recovered from a young man with type 1 diabetes. J is TRBJ2-3 and V is TRBV6-5, with a possible D match to TRBD1 (6 bases). Here the CDR3 reads CAAWQGTSNTQYF. CDR3 coding DNA: TGTGCCGCCTGGCAGGGGACGTCGAATACGCAGTATTTT.